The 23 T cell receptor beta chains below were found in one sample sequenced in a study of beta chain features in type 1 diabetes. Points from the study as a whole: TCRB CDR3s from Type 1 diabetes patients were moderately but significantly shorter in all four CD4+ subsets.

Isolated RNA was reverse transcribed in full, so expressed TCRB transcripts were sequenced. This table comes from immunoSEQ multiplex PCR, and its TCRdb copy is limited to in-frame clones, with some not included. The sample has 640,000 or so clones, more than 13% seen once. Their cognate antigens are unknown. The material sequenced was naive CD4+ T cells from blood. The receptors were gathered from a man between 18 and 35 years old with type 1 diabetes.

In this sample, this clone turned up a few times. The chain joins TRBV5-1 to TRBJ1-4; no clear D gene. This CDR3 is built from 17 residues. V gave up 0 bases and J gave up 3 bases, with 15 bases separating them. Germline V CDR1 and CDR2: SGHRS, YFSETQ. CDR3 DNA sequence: TGCGCCAGCAGCTTGGCCGCAAAGGGATGGGCTAATGAAAAACTGTTTTTT. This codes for CASSLAAKGWANEKLFF.

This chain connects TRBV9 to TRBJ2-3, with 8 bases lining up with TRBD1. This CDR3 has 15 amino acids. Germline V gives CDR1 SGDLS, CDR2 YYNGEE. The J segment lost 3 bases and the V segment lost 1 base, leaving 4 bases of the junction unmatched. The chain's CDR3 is CASSVRTGSTDTQYF. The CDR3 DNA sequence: TGTGCCAGCAGCGTACGGACAGGGTCAACAGATACGCAGTATTTT. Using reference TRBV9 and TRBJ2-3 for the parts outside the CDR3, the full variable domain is DSGVTQTPKHLITATGQRVTLRCSPRSGDLSVYWYQQSLDQGLQFLIQYYNGEERAKGNILERFSAQQFPDLHSELNLSSLELGDSALYFCASSVRTGSTDTQYFGPGTRLTVL.

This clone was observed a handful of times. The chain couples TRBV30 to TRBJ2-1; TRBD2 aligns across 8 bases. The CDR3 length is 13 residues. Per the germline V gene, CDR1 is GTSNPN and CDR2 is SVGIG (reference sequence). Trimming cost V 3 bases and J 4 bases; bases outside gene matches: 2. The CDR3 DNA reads TGTGCCTGGAGCAGCGGGGGTTACAATGAGCAGTTCTTC. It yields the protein CAWSSGGYNEQFF.

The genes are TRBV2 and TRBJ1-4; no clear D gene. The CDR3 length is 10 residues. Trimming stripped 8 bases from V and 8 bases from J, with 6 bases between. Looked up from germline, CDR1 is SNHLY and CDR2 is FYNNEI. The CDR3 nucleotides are TGTGCCAGCTATAGCGAAAAACTGTTTTTT. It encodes CASYSEKLFF.

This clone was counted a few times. CDR3 amino acids: CASSLGAVLSYNEQFF. The CDR3 nucleotides read TGTGCCAGCAGCTTAGGGGCAGTCCTCTCCTACAATGAGCAGTTCTTC. This sequence joins TRBV11-2 and TRBJ2-1; no clear D. There are 16 residues in the CDR3. Per the germline V gene, CDR1 is SGHAT and CDR2 is FQNNGV. V lost 1 base and J 0 bases, leaving 10 bases between the germline ends. Complete variable domain (other parts from reference TRBV11-2 and TRBJ2-1): EAGVAQSPRYKIIEKRQSVAFWCNPISGHATLYWYQQILGQGPKLLIQFQNNGVVDDSQLPKDRFSAERLKGVDSTLKIQPAKLEDSAVYLCASSLGAVLSYNEQFFGPGTRLTVL.

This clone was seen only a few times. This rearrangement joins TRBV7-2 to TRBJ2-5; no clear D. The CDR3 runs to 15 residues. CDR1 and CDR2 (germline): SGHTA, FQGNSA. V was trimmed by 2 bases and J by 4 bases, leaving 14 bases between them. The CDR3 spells CASSLRSKGRETQYF. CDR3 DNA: TGTGCCAGCAGCTTAAGGTCAAAGGGAAGAGAGACCCAGTACTTC.

Here the CDR3 DNA reads TGTGCCAGCAGGGTAGCGGGGCAAGAGACCCAGTACTTC. Its protein is CASRVAGQETQYF. This chain joins TRBV7-9 and TRBJ2-5, with 8 nucleotides matching TRBD2. The CDR3 spans 13 residues. Germline V CDR1 and CDR2: SEHNR, FQNEAQ (reference sequence). The J segment lost 2 bases and the V segment lost 6 bases, leaving 2 bases of the junction unmatched. Variable domain in full (rest from reference TRBV7-9 and TRBJ2-5): DTGVSQNPRHKITKRGQNVTFRCDPISEHNRLYWYRQTLGQGPEFLTYFQNEAQLEKSRLLSDRFSAERPKGSFSTLEIQRTEQGDSAMYLCASRVAGQETQYFGPGTRLLVL.

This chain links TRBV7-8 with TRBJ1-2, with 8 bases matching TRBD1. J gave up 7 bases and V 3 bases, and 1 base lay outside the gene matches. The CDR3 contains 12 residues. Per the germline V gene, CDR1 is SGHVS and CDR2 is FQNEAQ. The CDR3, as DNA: TGTGCCAGCAGCTTCACAGGGGGTGGCTACACCTTC. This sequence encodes CASSFTGGGYTF.

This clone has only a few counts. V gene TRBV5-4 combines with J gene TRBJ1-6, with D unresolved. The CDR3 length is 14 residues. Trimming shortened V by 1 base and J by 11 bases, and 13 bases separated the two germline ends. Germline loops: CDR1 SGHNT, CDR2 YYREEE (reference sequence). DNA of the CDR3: TGTGCCAGCAGCTTGACGGCGACTGGGACACCCCTCCACTTT. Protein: CASSLTATGTPLHF.

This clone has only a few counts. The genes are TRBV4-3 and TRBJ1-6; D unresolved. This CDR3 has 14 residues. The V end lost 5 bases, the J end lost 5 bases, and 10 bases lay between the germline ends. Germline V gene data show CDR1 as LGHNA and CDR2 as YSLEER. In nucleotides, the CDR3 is TGCGCCAGCAGCGTTACCGGGGATAATTCACCCCTCCACTTT. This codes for CASSVTGDNSPLHF.

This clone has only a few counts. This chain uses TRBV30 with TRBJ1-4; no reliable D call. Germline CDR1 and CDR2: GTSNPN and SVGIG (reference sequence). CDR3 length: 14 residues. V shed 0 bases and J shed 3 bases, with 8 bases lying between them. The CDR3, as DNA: TGTGCCTGGAGTGTAAACGGTGCTAATGAAAAACTGTTTTTT. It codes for CAWSVNGANEKLFF.

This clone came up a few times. This CDR3 is CASSLPKQRPSTDTQYF. The CDR3 region has the DNA TGTGCCAGCAGCTTGCCCAAACAGCGGCCTAGCACAGATACGCAGTATTTT. V and J are TRBV5-6 and TRBJ2-3, with D possibly matching TRBD2 (5 bases). Trimming shortened V by 1 base and J by 0 bases, and 15 bases separated the two germline ends. The CDR3 covers 17 residues. Germline V CDR1 and CDR2: SGHDT, YYEEEE.

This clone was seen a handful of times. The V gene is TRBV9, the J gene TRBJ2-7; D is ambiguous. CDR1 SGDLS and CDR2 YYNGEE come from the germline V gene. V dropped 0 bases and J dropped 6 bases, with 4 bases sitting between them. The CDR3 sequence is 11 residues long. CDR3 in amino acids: CASSVGAEQYF. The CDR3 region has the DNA TGTGCCAGCAGCGTAGGGGCCGAGCAGTACTTC.

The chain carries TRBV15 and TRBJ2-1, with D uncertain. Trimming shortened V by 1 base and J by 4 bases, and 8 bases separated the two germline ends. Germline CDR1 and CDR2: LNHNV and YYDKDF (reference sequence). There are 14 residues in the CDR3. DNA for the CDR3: TGTGCCACCAGCAGAGTCGGCAGATACAATGAGCAGTTCTTC. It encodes CATSRVGRYNEQFF. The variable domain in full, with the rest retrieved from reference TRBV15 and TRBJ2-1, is DAMVIQNPRYQVTQFGKPVTLSCSQTLNHNVMYWYQQKSSQAPKLLFHYYDKDFNNEADTPDNFQSRRPNTSFCFLDIRSPGLGDTAMYLCATSRVGRYNEQFFGPGTRLTVL.

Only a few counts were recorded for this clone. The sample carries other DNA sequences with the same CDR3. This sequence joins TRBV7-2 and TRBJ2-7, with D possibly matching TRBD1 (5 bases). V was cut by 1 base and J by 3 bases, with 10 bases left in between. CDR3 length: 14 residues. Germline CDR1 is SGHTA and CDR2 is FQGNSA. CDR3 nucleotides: TGTGCCAGCAGCTTAGGGCAGGGATTCTACGAGCAGTACTTC. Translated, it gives CASSLGQGFYEQYF.

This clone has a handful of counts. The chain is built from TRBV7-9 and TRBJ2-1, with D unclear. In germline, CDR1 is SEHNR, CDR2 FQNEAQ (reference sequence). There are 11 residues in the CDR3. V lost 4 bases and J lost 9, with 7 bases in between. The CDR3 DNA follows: TGTGCCAGCAGCTCCTCAGCTGAGCAGTTCTTC. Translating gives CASSSSAEQFF. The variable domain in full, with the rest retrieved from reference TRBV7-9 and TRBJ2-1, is DTGVSQNPRHKITKRGQNVTFRCDPISEHNRLYWYRQTLGQGPEFLTYFQNEAQLEKSRLLSDRFSAERPKGSFSTLEIQRTEQGDSAMYLCASSSSAEQFFGPGTRLTVL.

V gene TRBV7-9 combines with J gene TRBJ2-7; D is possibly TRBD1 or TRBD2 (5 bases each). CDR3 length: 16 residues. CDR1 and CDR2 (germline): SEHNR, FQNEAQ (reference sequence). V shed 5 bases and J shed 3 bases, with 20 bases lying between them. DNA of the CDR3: TGTGCCAGCAGCAACCTCCCGGGGCCAGTATACTACGAGCAGTACTTC. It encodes CASSNLPGPVYYEQYF.

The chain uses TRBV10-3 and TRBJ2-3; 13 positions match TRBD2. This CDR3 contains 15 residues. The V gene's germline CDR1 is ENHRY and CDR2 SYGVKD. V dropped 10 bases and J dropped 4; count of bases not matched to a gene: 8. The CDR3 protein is CATEGTSGTPDTQYF. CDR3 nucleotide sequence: TGTGCCACCGAGGGGACTAGCGGGACCCCAGATACGCAGTATTTT.

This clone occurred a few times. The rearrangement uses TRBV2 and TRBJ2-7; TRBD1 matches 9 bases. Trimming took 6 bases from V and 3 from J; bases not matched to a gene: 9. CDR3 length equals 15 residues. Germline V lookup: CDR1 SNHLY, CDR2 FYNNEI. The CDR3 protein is CASRYSGTGLYEQYF. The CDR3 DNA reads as TGTGCCAGCAGATATTCCGGGACAGGGCTCTACGAGCAGTACTTC.

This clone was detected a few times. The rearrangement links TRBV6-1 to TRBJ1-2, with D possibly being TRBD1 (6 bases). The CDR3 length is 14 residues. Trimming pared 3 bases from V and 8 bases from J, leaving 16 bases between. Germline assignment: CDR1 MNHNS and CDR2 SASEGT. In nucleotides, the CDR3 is TGTGCCAGCAGTGATAAGGGGGAGGGTTCCGGCTACACCTTC. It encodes CASSDKGEGSGYTF.

CDR3 in amino acids: CASSVGAGENEQYF. CDR3 nucleotide sequence: TGTGCCAGCAGCGTAGGAGCAGGGGAGAACGAGCAGTACTTC. V usage is TRBV9 and J usage is TRBJ2-7, with D possibly being TRBD1 (6 bases). Germline lookup yields CDR1 SGDLS and CDR2 YYNGEE. Trimming pared 0 bases from V and 5 bases from J, leaving 12 bases between. The CDR3 extends over 14 amino acids.

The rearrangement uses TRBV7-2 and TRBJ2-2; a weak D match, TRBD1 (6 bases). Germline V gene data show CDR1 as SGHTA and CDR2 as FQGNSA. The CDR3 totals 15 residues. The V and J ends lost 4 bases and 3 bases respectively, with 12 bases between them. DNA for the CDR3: TGTGCCAGCAGCTATCTAGGGGGATACACCGGGGAGCTGTTTTTT. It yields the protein CASSYLGGYTGELFF.

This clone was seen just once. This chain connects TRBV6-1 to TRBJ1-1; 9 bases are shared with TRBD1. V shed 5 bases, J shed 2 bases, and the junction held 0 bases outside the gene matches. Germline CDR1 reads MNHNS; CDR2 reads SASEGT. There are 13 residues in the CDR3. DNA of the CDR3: TGTGCCAGCAGTACAGGGGGCAACACTGAAGCTTTCTTT. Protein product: CASSTGGNTEAFF.